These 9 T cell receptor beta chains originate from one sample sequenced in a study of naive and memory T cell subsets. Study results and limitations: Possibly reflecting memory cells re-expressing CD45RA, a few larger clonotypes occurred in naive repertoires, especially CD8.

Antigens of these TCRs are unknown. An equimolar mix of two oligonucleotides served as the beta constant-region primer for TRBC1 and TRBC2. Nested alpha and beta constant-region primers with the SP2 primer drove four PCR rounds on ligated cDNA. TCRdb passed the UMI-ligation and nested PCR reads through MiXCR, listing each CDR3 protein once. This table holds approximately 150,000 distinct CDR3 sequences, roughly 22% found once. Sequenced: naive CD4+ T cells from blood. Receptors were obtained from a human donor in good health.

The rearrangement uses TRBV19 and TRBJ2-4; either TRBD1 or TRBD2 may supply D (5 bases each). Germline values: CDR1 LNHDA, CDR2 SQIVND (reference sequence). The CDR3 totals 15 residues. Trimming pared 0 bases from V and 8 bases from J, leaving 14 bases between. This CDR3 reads CASSIDGTNPHIQYF. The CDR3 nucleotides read TGTGCCAGTAGTATAGATGGGACCAATCCACACATTCAGTACTTC.

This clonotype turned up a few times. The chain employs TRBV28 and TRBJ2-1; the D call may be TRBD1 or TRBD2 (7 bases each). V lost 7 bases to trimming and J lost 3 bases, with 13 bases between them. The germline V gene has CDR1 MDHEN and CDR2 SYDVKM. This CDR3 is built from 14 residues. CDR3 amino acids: CASTPGGGYNEQFF. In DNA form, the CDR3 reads TGTGCCAGCACGCCAGGGGGGGGCTACAATGAGCAGTTCTTC.

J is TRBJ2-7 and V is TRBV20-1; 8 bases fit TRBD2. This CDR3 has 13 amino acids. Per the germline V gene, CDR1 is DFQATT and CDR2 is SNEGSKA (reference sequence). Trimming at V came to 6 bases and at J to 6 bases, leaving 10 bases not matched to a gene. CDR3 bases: TGCAGTGCCCCGGCGGGGGGCGAGCGCGAGCAGTACTTC. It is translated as CSAPAGGEREQYF.

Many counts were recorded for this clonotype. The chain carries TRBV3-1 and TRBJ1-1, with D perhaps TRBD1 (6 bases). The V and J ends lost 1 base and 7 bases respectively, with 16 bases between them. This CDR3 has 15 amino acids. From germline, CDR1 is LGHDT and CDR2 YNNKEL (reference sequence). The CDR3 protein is CASSQAKGTLDEAFF. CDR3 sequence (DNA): TGTGCCAGCAGCCAAGCAAAAGGGACACTCGATGAAGCTTTCTTT. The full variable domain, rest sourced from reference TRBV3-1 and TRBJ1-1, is DTAVSQTPKYLVTQMGNDKSIKCEQNLGHDTMYWYKQDSKKFLKIMFSYNNKELIINETVPNRFSPKSPDKAHLNLHINSLELGDSAVYFCASSQAKGTLDEAFFGQGTRLTVV.

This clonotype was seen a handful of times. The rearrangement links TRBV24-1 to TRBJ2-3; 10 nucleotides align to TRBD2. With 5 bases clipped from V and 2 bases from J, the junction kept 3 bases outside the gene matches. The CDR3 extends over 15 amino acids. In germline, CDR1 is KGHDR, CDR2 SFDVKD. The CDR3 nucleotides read TGTGCCACCAGTGGCGGACTAGCGGCCACAGATACGCAGTATTTT. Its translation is CATSGGLAATDTQYF.

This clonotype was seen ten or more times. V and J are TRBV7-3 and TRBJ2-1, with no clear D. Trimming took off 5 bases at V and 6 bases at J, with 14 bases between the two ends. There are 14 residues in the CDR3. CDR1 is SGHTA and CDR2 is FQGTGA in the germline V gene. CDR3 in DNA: TGTGCCAGCAGCGAAAGGAGTGCCAGCAATGAGCAGTTCTTC. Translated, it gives CASSERSASNEQFF.

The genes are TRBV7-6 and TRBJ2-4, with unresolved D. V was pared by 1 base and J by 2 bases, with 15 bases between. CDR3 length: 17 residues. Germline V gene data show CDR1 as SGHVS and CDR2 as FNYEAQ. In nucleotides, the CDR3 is TGTGCCAGCAGCTTAGGGCCCATCCTAGGGTCCAAAAACATTCAGTACTTC. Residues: CASSLGPILGSKNIQYF. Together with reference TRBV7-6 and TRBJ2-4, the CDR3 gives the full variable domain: GAGVSQSPRYKVTKRGQDVALRCDPISGHVSLYWYRQALGQGPEFLTYFNYEAQQDKSGLPNDRFSAERPEGSISTLTIQRTEQRDSAMYRCASSLGPILGSKNIQYFGAGTRLSVL.

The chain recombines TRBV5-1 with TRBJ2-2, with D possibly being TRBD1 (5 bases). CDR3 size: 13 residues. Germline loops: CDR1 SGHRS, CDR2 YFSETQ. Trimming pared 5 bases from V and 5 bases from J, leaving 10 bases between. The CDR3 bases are TGCGCCAGCAGGATTCAGGGAACCGGGGAGCTGTTTTTT. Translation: CASRIQGTGELFF.

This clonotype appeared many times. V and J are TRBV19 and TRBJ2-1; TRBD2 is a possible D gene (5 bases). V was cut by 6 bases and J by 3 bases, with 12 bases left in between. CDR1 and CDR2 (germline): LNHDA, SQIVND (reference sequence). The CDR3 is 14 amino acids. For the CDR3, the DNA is TGTGCCAGTAGCCCACCTAGCAACTACAATGAGCAGTTCTTC. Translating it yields CASSPPSNYNEQFF.